This T cell receptor (beta chain) is from a study of neurological immune-mediated disorders. Study findings and constraints: The study found the most TCR clonal expansion in HTLV-1-associated myelopathy and the least in multiple sclerosis, below healthy controls. Among expanded clones, no CDR3 amino acid sequences were shared across subjects, a pattern suggesting private repertoires in all groups.

This CDR3 has 13 amino acids. V was trimmed by 6 bases and J by 5 bases, leaving 16 bases between them. Per the germline V gene, CDR1 is DFQATT and CDR2 is SNEGSKA (reference sequence). This clonotype was detected many times. What it recognizes is unknown. Synthesis of cDNA used 5'RACE (with 10-nucleotide random UMIs). TCRdb analysed the 5' RACE reads with MiXCR anew, one entry per CDR3 protein. The repertoire holds roughly 120,000 distinct CDR3 sequences, with roughly 3.2% as singletons. This TCR derives from a woman in her twenties or thirties with multiple sclerosis. Sequencing was done on a sample of PBMCs. V gene TRBV20-1 combines with J gene TRBJ1-2, with a weak D call TRBD1 (5 bases). The CDR3 DNA sequence: TGCAGTGCAGATTCGACAGCCAATTATGGCTACACCTTC. Protein sequence: CSADSTANYGYTF.